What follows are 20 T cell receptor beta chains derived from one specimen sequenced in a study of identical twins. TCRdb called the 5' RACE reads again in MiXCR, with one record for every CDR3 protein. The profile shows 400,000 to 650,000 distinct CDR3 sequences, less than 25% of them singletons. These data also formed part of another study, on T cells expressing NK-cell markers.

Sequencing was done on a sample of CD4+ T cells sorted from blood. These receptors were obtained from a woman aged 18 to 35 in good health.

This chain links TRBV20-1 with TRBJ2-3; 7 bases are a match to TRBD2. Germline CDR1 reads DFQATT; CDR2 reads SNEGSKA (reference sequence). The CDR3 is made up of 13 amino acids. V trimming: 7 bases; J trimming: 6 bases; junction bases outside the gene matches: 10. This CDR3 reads CSVEERGWDTQYF. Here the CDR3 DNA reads TGCAGTGTGGAGGAGCGGGGATGGGATACGCAGTATTTT.

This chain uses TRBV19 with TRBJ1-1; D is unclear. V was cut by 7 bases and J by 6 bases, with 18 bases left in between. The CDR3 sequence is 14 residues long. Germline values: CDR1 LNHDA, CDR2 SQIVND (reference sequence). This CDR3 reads CASTTRWAAPEAFF. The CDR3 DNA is TGTGCCAGTACCACACGGTGGGCTGCTCCTGAAGCTTTCTTT.

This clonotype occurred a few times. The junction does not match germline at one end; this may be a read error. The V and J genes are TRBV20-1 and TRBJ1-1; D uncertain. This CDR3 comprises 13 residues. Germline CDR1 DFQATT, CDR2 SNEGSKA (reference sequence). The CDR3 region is CSARDRVGGQIAW. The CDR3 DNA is TGCAGTGCTAGAGATCGGGTCGGAGGCCAAATTGCGTGG.

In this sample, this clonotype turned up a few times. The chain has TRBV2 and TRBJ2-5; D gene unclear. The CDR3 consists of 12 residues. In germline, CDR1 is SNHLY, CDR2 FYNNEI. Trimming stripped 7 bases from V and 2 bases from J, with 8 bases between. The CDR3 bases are TGTGCCAGCACCGGCACACAAGAGACCCAGTACTTC. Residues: CASTGTQETQYF.

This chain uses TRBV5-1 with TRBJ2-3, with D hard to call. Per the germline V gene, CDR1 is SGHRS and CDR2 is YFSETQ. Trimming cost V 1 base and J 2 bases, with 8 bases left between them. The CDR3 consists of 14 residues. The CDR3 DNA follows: TGCGCCAGCAGCTTGACCACAGCCACAGATACGCAGTATTTT. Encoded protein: CASSLTTATDTQYF.

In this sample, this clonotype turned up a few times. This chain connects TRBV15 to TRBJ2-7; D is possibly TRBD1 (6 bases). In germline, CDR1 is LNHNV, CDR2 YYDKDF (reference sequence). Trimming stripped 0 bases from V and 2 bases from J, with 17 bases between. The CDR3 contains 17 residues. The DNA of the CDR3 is TGTGCCACCAGCAGAGACCCACCGGGCAGGGGACCCTACGAGCAGTACTTC. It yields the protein CATSRDPPGRGPYEQYF.

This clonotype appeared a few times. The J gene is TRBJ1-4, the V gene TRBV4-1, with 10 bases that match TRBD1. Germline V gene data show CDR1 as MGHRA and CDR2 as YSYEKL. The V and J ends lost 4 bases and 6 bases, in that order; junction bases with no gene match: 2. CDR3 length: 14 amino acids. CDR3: CASSLGTGDEKLFF. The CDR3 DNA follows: TGCGCCAGCAGCCTCGGGACAGGGGATGAAAAACTGTTTTTT.

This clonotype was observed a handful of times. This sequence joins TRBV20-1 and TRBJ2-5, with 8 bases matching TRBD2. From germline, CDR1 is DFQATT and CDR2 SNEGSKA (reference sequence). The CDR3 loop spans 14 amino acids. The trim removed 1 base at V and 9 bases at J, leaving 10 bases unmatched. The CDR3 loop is CSARGPPGGAAQYF. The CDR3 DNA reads TGCAGTGCTAGAGGCCCCCCCGGGGGGGCTGCCCAGTACTTC.

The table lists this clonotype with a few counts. CDR3 DNA: TGTGCCAGCAGCACGGGACAGGGGGCGCGGTACGAGCAGTACTTC. Amino acid sequence: CASSTGQGARYEQYF. This sequence joins TRBV7-9 and TRBJ2-7; 12 nucleotides line up with TRBD1. The CDR3 totals 15 residues. With V trimmed by 5 bases and J by 4 bases, 6 bases remained unmatched. Germline V lookup: CDR1 SEHNR, CDR2 FQNEAQ (reference sequence).

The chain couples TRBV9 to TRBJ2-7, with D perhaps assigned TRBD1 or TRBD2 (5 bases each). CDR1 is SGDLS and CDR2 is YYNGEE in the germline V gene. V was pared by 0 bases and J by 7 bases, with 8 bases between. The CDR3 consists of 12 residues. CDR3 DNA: TGTGCCAGCAGCGTAGGAGAGGGGGAGCAGTACTTC. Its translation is CASSVGEGEQYF. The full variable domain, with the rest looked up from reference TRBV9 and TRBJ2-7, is DSGVTQTPKHLITATGQRVTLRCSPRSGDLSVYWYQQSLDQGLQFLIQYYNGEERAKGNILERFSAQQFPDLHSELNLSSLELGDSALYFCASSVGEGEQYFGPGTRLTVT.

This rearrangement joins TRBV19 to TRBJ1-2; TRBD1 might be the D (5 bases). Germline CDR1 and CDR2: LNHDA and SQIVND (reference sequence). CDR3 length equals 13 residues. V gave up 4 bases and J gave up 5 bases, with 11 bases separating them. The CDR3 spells CASSKTGTYGYTF. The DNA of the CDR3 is TGTGCCAGTAGTAAAACAGGCACTTATGGCTACACCTTC.

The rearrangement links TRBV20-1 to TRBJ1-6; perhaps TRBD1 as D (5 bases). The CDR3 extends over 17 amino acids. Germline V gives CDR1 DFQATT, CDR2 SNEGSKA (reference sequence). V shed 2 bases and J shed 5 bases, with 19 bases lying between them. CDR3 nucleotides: TGCAGTGCTAGAAGGCCAGGGTCGGGGTACGATAATTCACCCCTCCACTTT. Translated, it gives CSARRPGSGYDNSPLHF.

CDR3 coding DNA: TGCAGTGCTGGACTACCTACCGACAGTAAAGCTTTCTTT. It is translated as CSAGLPTDSKAFF. The chain uses TRBV20-1 and TRBJ1-1, with D perhaps matching TRBD1 (5 bases). V lost 5 bases and J lost 9, with 19 bases in between. The CDR3 consists of 13 residues. CDR1 is DFQATT, CDR2 SNEGSKA, per germline (reference sequence).

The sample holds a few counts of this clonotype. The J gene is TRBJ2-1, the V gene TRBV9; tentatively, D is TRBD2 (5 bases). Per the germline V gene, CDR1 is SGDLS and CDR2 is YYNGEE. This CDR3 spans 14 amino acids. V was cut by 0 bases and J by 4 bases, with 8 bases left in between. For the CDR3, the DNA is TGTGCCAGCAGCGTAGCGGGGAAATACAATGAGCAGTTCTTC. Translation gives CASSVAGKYNEQFF.

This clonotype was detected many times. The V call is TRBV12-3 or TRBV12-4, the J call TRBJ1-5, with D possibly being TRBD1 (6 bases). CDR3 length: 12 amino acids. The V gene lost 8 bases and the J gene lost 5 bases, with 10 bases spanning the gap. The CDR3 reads CASGQMDQPQHF. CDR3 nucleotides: TGTGCCAGCGGACAGATGGATCAGCCCCAGCATTTT.

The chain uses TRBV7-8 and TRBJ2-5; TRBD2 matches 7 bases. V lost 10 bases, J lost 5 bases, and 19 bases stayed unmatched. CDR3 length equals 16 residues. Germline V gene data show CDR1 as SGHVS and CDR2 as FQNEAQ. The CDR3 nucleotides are TGTGCCATTTCCTCGTGGACCCCCGGGAGGAGGGAGACCCAGTACTTC. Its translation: CAISSWTPGRRETQYF.

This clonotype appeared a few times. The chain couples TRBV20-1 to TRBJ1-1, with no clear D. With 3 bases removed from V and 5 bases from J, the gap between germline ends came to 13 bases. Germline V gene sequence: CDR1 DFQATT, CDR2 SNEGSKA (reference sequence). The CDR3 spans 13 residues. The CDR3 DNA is TGCAGTGCTAGCCGTGGCAGGCTAACTGAAGCTTTCTTT. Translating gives CSASRGRLTEAFF.

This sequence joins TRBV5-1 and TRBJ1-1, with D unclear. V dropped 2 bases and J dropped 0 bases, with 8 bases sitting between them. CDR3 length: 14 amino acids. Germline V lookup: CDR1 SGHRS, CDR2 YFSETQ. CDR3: CASSLYQVNTEAFF. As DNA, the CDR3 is TGCGCCAGCAGCTTATACCAGGTGAACACTGAAGCTTTCTTT.

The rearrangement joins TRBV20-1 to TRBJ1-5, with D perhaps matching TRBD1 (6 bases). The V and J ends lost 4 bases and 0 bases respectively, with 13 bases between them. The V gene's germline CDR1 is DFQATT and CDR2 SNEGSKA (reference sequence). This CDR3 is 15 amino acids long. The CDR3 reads CSAIDRPYSNQPQHF. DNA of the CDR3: TGCAGTGCTATTGACAGGCCTTATAGCAATCAGCCCCAGCATTTT.

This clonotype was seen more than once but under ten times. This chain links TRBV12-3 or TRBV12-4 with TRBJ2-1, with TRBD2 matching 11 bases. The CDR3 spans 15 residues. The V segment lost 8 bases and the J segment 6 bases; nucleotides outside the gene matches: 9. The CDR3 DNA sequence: TGTGCCAGCGGCCCTCTAGCGGGGGGTGGCAATGAGCAGTTCTTC. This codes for CASGPLAGGGNEQFF.